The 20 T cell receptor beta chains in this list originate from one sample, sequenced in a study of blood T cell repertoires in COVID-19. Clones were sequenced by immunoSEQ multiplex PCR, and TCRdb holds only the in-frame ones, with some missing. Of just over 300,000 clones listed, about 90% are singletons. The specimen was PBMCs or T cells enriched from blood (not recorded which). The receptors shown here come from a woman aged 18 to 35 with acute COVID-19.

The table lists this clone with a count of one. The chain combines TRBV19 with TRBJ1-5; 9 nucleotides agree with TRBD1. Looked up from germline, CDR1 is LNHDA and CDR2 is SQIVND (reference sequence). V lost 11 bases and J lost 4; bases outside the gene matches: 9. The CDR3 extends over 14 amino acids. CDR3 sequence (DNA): TGTGCCGCAACAGGGGGCTGGGGTAATCAGCCCCAGCATTTT. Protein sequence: CAATGGWGNQPQHF. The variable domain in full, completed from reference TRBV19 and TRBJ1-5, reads DGGITQSPKYLFRKEGQNVTLSCEQNLNHDAMYWYRQDPGQGLRLIYYSQIVNDFQKGDIAEGYSVSREKKESFPLTVTSAQKNPTAFYLCAATGGWGNQPQHFGDGTRLSIL.

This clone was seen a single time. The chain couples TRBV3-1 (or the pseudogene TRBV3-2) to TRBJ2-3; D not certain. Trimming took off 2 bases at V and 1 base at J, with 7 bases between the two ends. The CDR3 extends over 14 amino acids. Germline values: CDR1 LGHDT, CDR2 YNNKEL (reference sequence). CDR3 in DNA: TGTGCCAGCAGCCAATATCGCGGCACAGATACGCAGTATTTT. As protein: CASSQYRGTDTQYF.

The chain's CDR3 is CASSSARDRGKGELFF. DNA of the CDR3: TGTGCCAGCAGCTCCGCGAGGGACAGGGGGAAGGGGGAGCTGTTTTTT. The gene calls are TRBV11-2 and TRBJ2-2, with TRBD1 identical over 11 bases. In germline, CDR1 is SGHAT, CDR2 FQNNGV. The J segment lost 8 bases and the V segment lost 4 bases, leaving 9 bases of the junction unmatched. The CDR3 contains 16 residues.

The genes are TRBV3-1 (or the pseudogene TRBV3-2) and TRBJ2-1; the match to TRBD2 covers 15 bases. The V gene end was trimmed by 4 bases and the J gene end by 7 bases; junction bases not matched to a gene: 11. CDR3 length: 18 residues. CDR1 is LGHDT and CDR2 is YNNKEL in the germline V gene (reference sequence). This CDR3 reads CASSRGLAGGTPRNEQFF. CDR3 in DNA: TGTGCCAGCAGCCGGGGACTAGCGGGAGGTACTCCAAGGAATGAGCAGTTCTTC.

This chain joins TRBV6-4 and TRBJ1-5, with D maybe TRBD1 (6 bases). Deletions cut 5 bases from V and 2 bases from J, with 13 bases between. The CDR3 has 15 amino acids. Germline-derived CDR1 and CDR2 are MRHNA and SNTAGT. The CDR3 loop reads CASSPDSFGNQPQHF. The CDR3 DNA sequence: TGTGCCAGCAGTCCGGACAGCTTTGGCAATCAGCCCCAGCATTTT.

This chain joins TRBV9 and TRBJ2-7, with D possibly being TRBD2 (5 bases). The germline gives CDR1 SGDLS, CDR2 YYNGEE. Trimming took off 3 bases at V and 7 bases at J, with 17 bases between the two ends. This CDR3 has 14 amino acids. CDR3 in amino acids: CASSAYERSGEQYF. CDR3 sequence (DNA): TGTGCCAGCAGCGCGTACGAGCGGTCGGGAGAGCAGTACTTC.

The CDR3 sequence: CASSSLSPNTEAFF. The CDR3, as DNA: TGCGCCAGCAGCTCCCTATCTCCGAACACTGAAGCTTTCTTT. V gene TRBV5-1 combines with J gene TRBJ1-1, with D hard to call. CDR1 and CDR2 (germline): SGHRS, YFSETQ. Between the trimmed V and J ends, which lost 3 bases and 1 base, there was a span of 10 bases. This CDR3 is built from 14 residues.

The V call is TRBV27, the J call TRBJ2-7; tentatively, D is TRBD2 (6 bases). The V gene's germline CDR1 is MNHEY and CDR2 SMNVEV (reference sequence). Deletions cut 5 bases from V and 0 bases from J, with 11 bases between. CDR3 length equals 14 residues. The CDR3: CASSMGGSSYEQYF. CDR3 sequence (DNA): TGTGCCAGCAGTATGGGGGGATCCTCCTACGAGCAGTACTTC.

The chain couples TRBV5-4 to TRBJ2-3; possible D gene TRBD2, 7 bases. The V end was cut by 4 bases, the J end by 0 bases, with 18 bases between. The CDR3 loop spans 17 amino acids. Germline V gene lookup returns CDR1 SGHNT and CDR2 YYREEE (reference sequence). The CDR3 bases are TGTGCCAGCAGCCCGCGGATAGGGGGAGGGAGCACAGATACGCAGTATTTT. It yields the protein CASSPRIGGGSTDTQYF.

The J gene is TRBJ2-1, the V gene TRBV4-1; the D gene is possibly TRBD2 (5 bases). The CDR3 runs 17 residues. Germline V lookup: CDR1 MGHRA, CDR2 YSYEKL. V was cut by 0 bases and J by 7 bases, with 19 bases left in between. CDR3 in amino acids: CASSQEARRLSGNEQFF. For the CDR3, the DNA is TGCGCCAGCAGCCAAGAAGCCAGGCGGCTCTCGGGGAATGAGCAGTTCTTC.

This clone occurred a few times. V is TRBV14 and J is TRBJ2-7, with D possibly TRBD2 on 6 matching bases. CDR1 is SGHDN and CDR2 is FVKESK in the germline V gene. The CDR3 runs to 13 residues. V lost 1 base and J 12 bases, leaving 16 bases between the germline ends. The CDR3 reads CASSQGLLALRYF. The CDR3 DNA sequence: TGTGCCAGCAGCCAAGGCTTACTAGCTCTAAGGTACTTC.

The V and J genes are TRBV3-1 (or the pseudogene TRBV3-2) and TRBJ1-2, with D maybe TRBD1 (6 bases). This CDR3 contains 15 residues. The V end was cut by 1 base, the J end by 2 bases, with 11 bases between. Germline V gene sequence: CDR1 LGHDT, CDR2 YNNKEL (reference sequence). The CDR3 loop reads CASSQADRQNYGYTF. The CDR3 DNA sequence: TGTGCCAGCAGCCAAGCCGACAGGCAGAACTATGGCTACACCTTC.

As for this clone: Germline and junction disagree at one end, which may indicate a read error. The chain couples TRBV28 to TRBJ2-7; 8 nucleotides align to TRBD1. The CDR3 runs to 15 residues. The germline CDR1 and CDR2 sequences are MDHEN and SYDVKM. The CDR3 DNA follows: TGTGCCAGCAGCTTATTTGGACAGGGTGCCTACGAGCAGTACTTC. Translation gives CASSLFGQGAYEQYF.

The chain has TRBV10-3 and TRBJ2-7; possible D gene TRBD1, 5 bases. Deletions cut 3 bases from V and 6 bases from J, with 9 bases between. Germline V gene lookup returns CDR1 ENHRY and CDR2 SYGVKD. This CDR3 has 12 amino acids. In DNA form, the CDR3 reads TGTGCCATCAGTGACAGGGTCTCCGAGCAGTACTTC. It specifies CAISDRVSEQYF.

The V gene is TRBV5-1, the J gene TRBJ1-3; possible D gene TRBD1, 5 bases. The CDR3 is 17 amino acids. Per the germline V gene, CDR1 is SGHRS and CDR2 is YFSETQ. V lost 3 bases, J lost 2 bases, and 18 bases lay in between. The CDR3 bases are TGCGCCAGCAGCTCCACCCCGGGGGGTATGGCTGGAAACACCATATATTTT. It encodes CASSSTPGGMAGNTIYF.

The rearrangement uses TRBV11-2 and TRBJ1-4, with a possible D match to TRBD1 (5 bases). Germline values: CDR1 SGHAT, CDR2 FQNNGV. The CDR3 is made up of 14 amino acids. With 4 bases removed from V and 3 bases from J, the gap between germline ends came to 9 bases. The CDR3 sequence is CASSYGGANEKLFF. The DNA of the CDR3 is TGTGCCAGCAGCTATGGGGGGGCTAATGAAAAACTGTTTTTT.

CDR3 loop: CASRKNDRGWSPLHF. As DNA, the CDR3 is TGTGCCAGCAGGAAGAACGACAGGGGATGGTCACCCCTCCACTTT. This chain connects TRBV6-5 to TRBJ1-6, with TRBD1 identical over 8 bases. The germline V gene has CDR1 MNHEY and CDR2 SVGAGI. With 6 bases clipped from V and 10 bases from J, the junction kept 11 bases outside the gene matches. The CDR3 consists of 15 residues.

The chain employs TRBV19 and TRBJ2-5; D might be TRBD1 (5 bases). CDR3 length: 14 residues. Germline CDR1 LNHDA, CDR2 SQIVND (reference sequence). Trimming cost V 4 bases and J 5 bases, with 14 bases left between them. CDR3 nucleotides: TGTGCCAGTAGTACCATTCAGGGTGAGGAGACCCAGTACTTC. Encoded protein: CASSTIQGEETQYF.

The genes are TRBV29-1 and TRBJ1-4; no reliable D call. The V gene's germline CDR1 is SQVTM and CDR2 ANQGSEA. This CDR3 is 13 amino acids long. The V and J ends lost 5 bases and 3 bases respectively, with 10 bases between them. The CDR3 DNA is TGCAGCGTTCGGAGCTACTCTAATGAAAAACTGTTTTTT. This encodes CSVRSYSNEKLFF.

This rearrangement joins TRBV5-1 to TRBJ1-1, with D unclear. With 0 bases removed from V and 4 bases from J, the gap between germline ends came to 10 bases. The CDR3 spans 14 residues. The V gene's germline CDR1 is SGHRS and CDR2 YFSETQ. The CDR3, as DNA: TGCGCCAGCAGCTTGGGTCGGCGGAGCACTGAAGCTTTCTTT. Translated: CASSLGRRSTEAFF.